This TCR beta chain was captured by sequencing in a study of T cell repertoires in cytomegalovirus infection. Study-level background: Newly reported HLA-C-restricted and thoroughly characterized HLA-B-restricted CMV epitopes were employed. Carrying CMV and the relevant HLA type showed in public TCR beta signatures. Study-wide results and caveats: Dominant in the ex vivo response were TCR beta clonotypes restricted by HLA-C and specific for CMV. Carriers of CMV and the relevant HLA type were discriminated by public TCR beta frequency.

TCRdb recomputed calls from the reads with MiXCR, one row per CDR3 protein. The profile shows 340,000 or so distinct CDR3 sequences, roughly 25% of them singletons. CDR1 and CDR2 (germline): SGHTA, FQGNSA. The CDR3 totals 14 residues. V lost 5 bases to trimming and J lost 2 bases, with 13 bases between them. Ten or more counts support this clonotype. Antigen: not known. The chain joins TRBV7-2 to TRBJ2-7; maybe TRBD1 (6 bases). Sample: cultured PBMCs, taken from culture after CMV antigen stimulation. The sequence came from a human donor in good health (CMV status not recorded). Some clones in this sample may be carry-over from other donors' samples. The CDR3 region has the DNA TGTGCCAGCAGCCCAGGGGACCCACCCTACGAGCAGTACTTC. It codes for CASSPGDPPYEQYF.